Below, 20 T cell receptor beta chains from the same sample are listed, as sequenced in a study of molecular identifiers for immune sequencing clone quantification. A single record per CDR3 protein comes from TCRdb applying MiXCR to the PCR reads. Among over 600,000 distinct CDR3 sequences, 15% to 20% were seen once, and the ten largest hold roughly 0.83%. The specimen was naive CD8+ T cells from blood, with Jurkat cell RNA spiked in. The subset was: FACS-sorted CD8+CD4-CCR7+CD45RA+ naive T cells. Every receptor here comes from a human donor in good health. Some libraries in this study had Jurkat cell RNA spiked in.

This clonotype was detected many times. V is TRBV27 and J is TRBJ1-5; D not resolved. Germline assignment: CDR1 MNHEY and CDR2 SMNVEV (reference sequence). This CDR3 is 13 amino acids long. V was clipped by 7 bases and J by 0 bases, with 7 bases between them. The CDR3: CASTTGSNQPQHF. DNA of the CDR3: TGTGCCAGCACTACCGGTAGCAATCAGCCCCAGCATTTT.

V and J are TRBV6-1 and TRBJ2-7, with TRBD2 matching over 10 bases. With 0 bases clipped from V and 3 bases from J, the junction kept 5 bases outside the gene matches. CDR1 is MNHNS, CDR2 SASEGT, per germline. CDR3 length: 16 amino acids. CDR3 loop: CASSEALASGGYEQYF. The CDR3 bases are TGTGCCAGCAGTGAAGCGCTGGCTAGCGGGGGCTACGAGCAGTACTTC.

This clonotype has just a few counts. This sequence joins TRBV3-1 and TRBJ2-7; 10 nucleotides align to TRBD2. Germline trimming cut 1 base from V and 3 bases from J; bases unmatched to any gene: 9. Germline V lookup: CDR1 LGHDT, CDR2 YNNKEL (reference sequence). CDR3 length: 17 residues. CDR3 DNA sequence: TGTGCCAGCAGCCAAGCGGTTACCGGGACTAGCGACTACGAGCAGTACTTC. The encoded protein is CASSQAVTGTSDYEQYF.

A few counts support this clonotype. This rearrangement joins TRBV6-5 to TRBJ2-7, with 10 bases identical to TRBD2. V lost 2 bases, J lost 2 bases, and 3 bases stayed unmatched. Germline CDR1 reads MNHEY; CDR2 reads SVGAGI. This CDR3 region has 15 residues. CDR3: CASSYGSGGAYEQYF. The CDR3 DNA reads TGTGCCAGCAGTTACGGGAGCGGGGGGGCCTACGAGCAGTACTTC.

This clonotype was observed at least ten times. The chain couples TRBV29-1 to TRBJ2-1, with 7 bases that match TRBD1. Losses at the gene ends were 7 bases for V and 0 bases for J; bases not matched to a gene: 6. This CDR3 region has 14 residues. Germline CDR1 and CDR2: SQVTM and ANQGSEA. CDR3 residues: CSAVDRDSYNEQFF. As DNA, the CDR3 is TGCAGCGCCGTAGACAGGGACTCCTACAATGAGCAGTTCTTC.

In this sample, this clonotype turned up many times. This chain uses TRBV10-3 with TRBJ2-3; 8 bases agree with TRBD2. The germline gives CDR1 ENHRY, CDR2 SYGVKD. This CDR3 has 16 amino acids. V gave up 2 bases and J gave up 2 bases; unmatched junction bases: 6. The CDR3 loop is CAISEGTRSLTDTQYF. The CDR3 DNA follows: TGTGCCATCAGTGAGGGGACTAGATCCCTCACAGATACGCAGTATTTT.

The sample holds a few counts of this clonotype. The V call is TRBV19, the J call TRBJ1-5; tentative D call: TRBD1 (5 bases). The CDR3 totals 15 residues. V was trimmed by 7 bases and J by 2 bases, leaving 15 bases between them. The germline gives CDR1 LNHDA, CDR2 SQIVND (reference sequence). The CDR3 loop reads CASKTGTGGNQPQHF. The CDR3 DNA reads as TGTGCCAGTAAGACGGGGACGGGAGGCAATCAGCCCCAGCATTTT.

The rearrangement uses TRBV6-5 and TRBJ1-5; a possible D gene is TRBD1 (5 bases). V lost 11 bases and J lost 5, with 16 bases in between. Germline V gene data show CDR1 as MNHEY and CDR2 as SVGAGI. The CDR3 extends over 13 amino acids. The CDR3 sequence is CAPHGGGDQPQHF. CDR3 DNA: TGTGCCCCCCACGGCGGGGGGGATCAGCCCCAGCATTTT.

This clonotype was seen only a few times. The chain recombines TRBV18 with TRBJ2-5; no clear D. CDR1 is KGHSH, CDR2 LQKENI, per germline. This CDR3 spans 14 amino acids. V was pared by 0 bases and J by 1 base, with 6 bases between. CDR3 nucleotide sequence: TGTGCCAGCTCACCACCCGCAGCCCAAGAGACCCAGTACTTC. Amino acids: CASSPPAAQETQYF.

This clonotype was counted ten times or more. The chain uses TRBV6-2 or TRBV6-3 and TRBJ2-3; D not resolved. Germline V gene data show CDR1 as MNHEY and CDR2 as SVGEGT. CDR3 length equals 14 residues. The germline V and J ends were trimmed by 5 bases and 5 bases, with 14 bases remaining between them. In DNA form, the CDR3 reads TGTGCCAGCAGTGGAACTCGGACCCTAGATACGCAGTATTTT. Residues: CASSGTRTLDTQYF.

This clonotype appeared many times. The CDR3 is CASSQHRGVYTEAFF. The CDR3 DNA reads TGTGCCAGCAGTCAACACAGGGGAGTATACACTGAAGCTTTCTTT. The J gene is TRBJ1-1, the V gene TRBV27; 7 nucleotides match TRBD1. The CDR3 has 15 residues. The germline CDR1 and CDR2 sequences are MNHEY and SMNVEV (reference sequence). Trimming removed 5 bases from V and 3 bases from J; junction bases left unmatched: 9.

The sample holds many counts of this clonotype. This chain links TRBV6-2 or TRBV6-3 with TRBJ2-3; the match to TRBD2 covers 12 bases. Germline loops: CDR1 MNHEY, CDR2 SVGEGT. The CDR3 spans 17 residues. V shed 0 bases, J shed 4 bases, and the junction held 5 bases outside the gene matches. In nucleotides, the CDR3 is TGTGCCAGCAGTTACTCGACTAGCGGGAGTCCTCCAGATACGCAGTATTTT. Translating it yields CASSYSTSGSPPDTQYF.

V gene TRBV10-3 combines with J gene TRBJ1-1; 10 bases map to TRBD1. The ends lost 3 bases at V and 7 bases at J; junction bases unmatched: 5. The length of the CDR3 is 14 residues. The germline gives CDR1 ENHRY, CDR2 SYGVKD. DNA for the CDR3: TGTGCCATCAGTGACGACAGGGGGCTTAGTGAAGCTTTCTTT. Translation: CAISDDRGLSEAFF.

This clonotype was observed at least ten times. The rearrangement links TRBV20-1 to TRBJ2-7; 8 bases are a match to TRBD1. The CDR3 has 15 amino acids. CDR1 and CDR2 (germline): DFQATT, SNEGSKA (reference sequence). The V segment lost 2 bases and the J segment 3 bases; nucleotides outside the gene matches: 9. CDR3 residues: CSARPSGQVIYEQYF. CDR3 coding DNA: TGCAGTGCTAGACCATCGGGACAGGTAATCTACGAGCAGTACTTC.

The CDR3 here is CASSGTKGSTSYEQYF. The CDR3 nucleotides read TGTGCCAGCAGCGGAACCAAGGGGTCTACCTCCTACGAGCAGTACTTC. This sequence joins TRBV7-9 and TRBJ2-7, with D possibly matching TRBD1 (5 bases). Germline-derived CDR1 and CDR2 are SEHNR and FQNEAQ (reference sequence). The V gene lost 5 bases and the J gene lost 0 bases, with 17 bases spanning the gap. There are 16 residues in the CDR3.

The chain couples TRBV11-2 to TRBJ2-1; 9 bases line up with TRBD2. Per the germline V gene, CDR1 is SGHAT and CDR2 is FQNNGV. CDR3 length: 15 residues. Trimming at V came to 3 bases and at J to 4 bases, leaving 4 bases not matched to a gene. The CDR3 DNA sequence: TGTGCCAGCAGCTTGGCTAGCGGGATATACAATGAGCAGTTCTTC. Residues: CASSLASGIYNEQFF.

At least ten counts were recorded for this clonotype. J is TRBJ2-3 and V is TRBV7-9; D is possibly TRBD1 or TRBD2 (5 bases each). V dropped 2 bases and J dropped 2 bases, with 20 bases sitting between them. The CDR3 totals 18 residues. Germline lookup yields CDR1 SEHNR and CDR2 FQNEAQ (reference sequence). CDR3 DNA: TGTGCCAGCAGCTTACTCCCACTGGGACCATCGAACACAGATACGCAGTATTTT. Its protein product is CASSLLPLGPSNTDTQYF.

This clonotype was seen repeatedly, ten times or more. The gene calls are TRBV30 and TRBJ1-1; D unclear. The CDR3 has 10 amino acids. Between the trimmed V and J ends, which lost 7 bases and 7 bases, there was a span of 10 bases. Looked up from germline, CDR1 is GTSNPN and CDR2 is SVGIG (reference sequence). The CDR3 spells CASQDGEAFF. As DNA, the CDR3 is TGTGCCTCGCAGGACGGTGAAGCTTTCTTT.

The V call is TRBV7-9, the J call TRBJ1-6; 9 bases fit TRBD1. The CDR3 runs 17 residues. Germline CDR1 SEHNR, CDR2 FQNEAQ (reference sequence). V was pared by 5 bases and J by 8 bases, with 13 bases of the junction left unmatched. The CDR3 loop reads CASSPSIAGQGDSPLHF. The CDR3 nucleotides are TGTGCCAGCAGCCCCTCCATAGCGGGACAGGGTGATTCACCCCTCCACTTT.

This chain connects TRBV24-1 to TRBJ1-5; no clear D. Trimming removed 2 bases at V and 6 bases at J, with 16 bases between. The V gene's germline CDR1 is KGHDR and CDR2 SFDVKD. The CDR3 is 16 amino acids. This CDR3 is CATSDSKDYLAQPQHF. In DNA form, the CDR3 reads TGTGCCACCAGTGATTCCAAAGACTACCTGGCTCAGCCCCAGCATTTT.